Each of the 28 T cell receptor beta chains below was sequenced from the same sample in a study of technical replicates of blood from a handful of donors. Libraries were prepared by immunoSEQ multiplex PCR; TCRdb keeps only in-frame clonotypes and omits some of them. Among about 88,000 clones listed, approximately 95% were seen once. The sequenced sample was T cells isolated from PBMCs. All receptors come from a human donor in good health.

The DNA for the CDR3 is TGCAGCGTCGCTAGCCACTCCTACGAGCAGTACTTC. Encoded protein: CSVASHSYEQYF. The chain carries TRBV29-1 and TRBJ2-7; TRBD2 might be the D (5 bases). CDR1 SQVTM and CDR2 ANQGSEA come from the germline V gene. Trimming took off 6 bases at V and 0 bases at J, with 9 bases between the two ends. The CDR3 is made up of 12 amino acids.

Only one count was recorded for this clone. The chain uses TRBV2 and TRBJ2-5; the D is unclear. Germline assignment: CDR1 SNHLY and CDR2 FYNNEI. The germline V and J ends were trimmed by 8 bases and 5 bases, with 12 bases remaining between them. The CDR3 totals 12 residues. The CDR3 protein is CASGFMRETQYF. The CDR3 coding sequence is TGTGCCAGCGGGTTTATGAGGGAGACCCAGTACTTC.

J is TRBJ2-1 and V is TRBV30; TRBD2 might be the D (6 bases). Per germline, CDR1 GTSNPN and CDR2 SVGIG (reference sequence). The CDR3 sequence is 12 residues long. Trimming stripped 4 bases from V and 11 bases from J, with 15 bases between. The CDR3 nucleotides read TGTGCCTGGAAGTTTGGTAGCGGCAAGCAGTTCTTC. The encoded protein is CAWKFGSGKQFF.

This CDR3 reads CASSSGDRNTEAFF. The CDR3 coding sequence is TGCGCCAGCAGCTCGGGCGACAGGAACACTGAAGCTTTCTTT. This rearrangement joins TRBV5-1 to TRBJ1-1; a possible D gene is TRBD1 (5 bases). Germline CDR1 and CDR2: SGHRS and YFSETQ. The CDR3 is 14 residues long. The V end was cut by 3 bases, the J end by 1 base, with 10 bases between.

This chain connects TRBV10-1 to TRBJ2-3; D call uncertain. Deletions cut 4 bases from V and 5 bases from J, with 7 bases between. The CDR3 is made up of 12 amino acids. Germline CDR1 and CDR2: WNHNN and SYGVQD (reference sequence). As DNA, the CDR3 is TGCGCCAGCAGTGCAGGTGAAGATACGCAGTATTTT. It codes for CASSAGEDTQYF.

This clone occurred a few times. V is TRBV7-9 and J is TRBJ1-2; 7 bases agree with TRBD1. The CDR3 has 16 amino acids. Germline V lookup: CDR1 SEHNR, CDR2 FQNEAQ (reference sequence). With V trimmed by 4 bases and J by 4 bases, 12 bases remained unmatched. CDR3 in DNA: TGTGCCAGCAGCTCGCCGGGACAGACTAACATCTATGGCTACACCTTC. Translating it yields CASSSPGQTNIYGYTF.

This clone is a singleton in its sample. The chain employs TRBV5-5 and TRBJ2-5; 7 positions match TRBD1. V lost 5 bases and J lost 5; bases outside the gene matches: 6. Germline values: CDR1 SGHKS, CDR2 YYEKEE (reference sequence). The CDR3 extends over 13 amino acids. The CDR3 DNA follows: TGTGCCAGCAGTCTGACAGGGACGGAGACCCAGTACTTC. Translation gives CASSLTGTETQYF.

CDR3 amino acids: CASILRGHRSVTGELFF. For the CDR3, the DNA is TGTGCCAGCATCCTAAGGGGGCACCGGTCGGTCACCGGGGAGCTGTTTTTT. V gene TRBV7-3 combines with J gene TRBJ2-2; 7 bases agree with TRBD1. The CDR3 extends over 17 amino acids. CDR1 SGHTA and CDR2 FQGTGA come from the germline V gene. Losses at the gene ends were 7 bases for V and 4 bases for J; bases not matched to a gene: 15.

V gene TRBV10-3 combines with J gene TRBJ2-5; 11 positions match TRBD2. Per the germline V gene, CDR1 is ENHRY and CDR2 is SYGVKD. The CDR3 covers 16 residues. Trimming took 3 bases from V and 5 from J; bases not matched to a gene: 8. Here the CDR3 DNA reads TGTGCCATCAGTGAACAAACTAGCGGGAGTCTGGAGACCCAGTACTTC. Protein sequence: CAISEQTSGSLETQYF.

This clone turned up a few times. The gene calls are TRBV28 and TRBJ1-3, with a weak D call TRBD1 (6 bases). From germline, CDR1 is MDHEN and CDR2 SYDVKM. The CDR3 contains 12 residues. The V gene lost 8 bases and the J gene lost 4 bases, with 9 bases spanning the gap. Written as DNA, the CDR3 is TGTGCCAGCCAGGGGAACGGAAACACCATATATTTT. Its translation is CASQGNGNTIYF.

V and J are TRBV14 and TRBJ2-7; 7 nucleotides agree with TRBD1. Germline V gene lookup returns CDR1 SGHDN and CDR2 FVKESK. J was trimmed by 3 bases and V by 3 bases; bases with no gene match: 5. This CDR3 is built from 14 residues. CDR3 sequence: CASSQRGLGYEQYF. CDR3 in DNA: TGTGCCAGCAGCCAGAGGGGGCTAGGCTACGAGCAGTACTTC.

This chain links TRBV5-1 with TRBJ2-2; 9 bases fit TRBD2. The CDR3 contains 16 residues. Germline CDR1 is SGHRS and CDR2 is YFSETQ. Trimming at V came to 1 base and at J to 7 bases, leaving 8 bases not matched to a gene. Written as DNA, the CDR3 is TGCGCCAGCAGCTTGTCGCTTAGCGGGAGTGTCGGGGAGCTGTTTTTT. Translated: CASSLSLSGSVGELFF.

The chain is built from TRBV7-2 and TRBJ1-1; the D gene is possibly TRBD1 (5 bases). Deletions cut 2 bases from V and 1 base from J, with 11 bases between. The germline V gene encodes CDR1 SGHTA and CDR2 FQGNSA. The CDR3 length is 15 residues. The CDR3 protein is CASSLRSGGNTEAFF. As DNA, the CDR3 is TGTGCCAGCAGCTTAAGGTCGGGGGGGAACACTGAAGCTTTCTTT.

This sequence joins TRBV7-6 and TRBJ1-1, with D hard to call. The length of the CDR3 is 13 residues. Germline V gene lookup returns CDR1 SGHVS and CDR2 FNYEAQ. Trimming took off 5 bases at V and 3 bases at J, with 10 bases between the two ends. The CDR3 nucleotides read TGTGCCAGCAGCCCCCCCGCAGACACTGAAGCTTTCTTT. Translating it yields CASSPPADTEAFF.

The chain couples TRBV28 to TRBJ1-3; 10 bases align to TRBD1. The V segment lost 5 bases and the J segment 7 bases; nucleotides outside the gene matches: 8. The germline V gene has CDR1 MDHEN and CDR2 SYDVKM. CDR3 length: 15 residues. The CDR3 reads CASSHQSGQGNTIYF. CDR3 nucleotides: TGTGCCAGCAGTCACCAATCGGGACAGGGGAACACCATATATTTT.

V usage is TRBV5-6 and J usage is TRBJ2-7, with D possibly being TRBD2 (6 bases). There are 12 residues in the CDR3. CDR1 SGHDT and CDR2 YYEEEE come from the germline V gene. V lost 3 bases, J lost 6 bases, and 10 bases lay in between. The DNA of the CDR3 is TGTGCCAGCAGCTCACTAGCTCTCGAGCAGTACTTC. It codes for CASSSLALEQYF.

The J gene is TRBJ1-2, the V gene TRBV12-5, with D perhaps TRBD1 (5 bases). This CDR3 contains 14 residues. The V end was cut by 0 bases, the J end by 4 bases, with 9 bases between. Germline CDR1 is LGHNT and CDR2 is FRNRAP. The CDR3 region has the DNA TGTGCTAGTGGTTTGGTACGGAGGGGCTATGGCTACACCTTC. Translation: CASGLVRRGYGYTF. The variable domain in full, with the rest retrieved from reference TRBV12-5 and TRBJ1-2, is DARVTQTPRHKVTEMGQEVTMRCQPILGHNTVFWYRQTMMQGLELLAYFRNRAPLDDSGMPKDRFSAEMPDATLATLKIQPSEPRDSAVYFCASGLVRRGYGYTFGSGTRLTVV.

This clone was seen only once. This rearrangement joins TRBV6-5 to TRBJ2-7; D may be TRBD2 (6 bases). V was clipped by 4 bases and J by 5 bases, with 12 bases between them. The germline gives CDR1 MNHEY, CDR2 SVGAGI. This CDR3 has 13 amino acids. In nucleotides, the CDR3 is TGTGCCAGCAGTTTGGGGGGTGGTAACGAGCAGTACTTC. Translation gives CASSLGGGNEQYF.

Only one count was recorded for this clone. The chain has TRBV7-2 and TRBJ2-2; D not resolved. The V end lost 9 bases, the J end lost 0 bases, and 8 bases lay between the germline ends. The CDR3 is 13 residues long. Germline V CDR1 and CDR2: SGHTA, FQGNSA. CDR3 nucleotide sequence: TGTGCCAGAGACACCCCGAACACCGGGGAGCTGTTTTTT. Amino acids: CARDTPNTGELFF.

This chain connects TRBV6-1 to TRBJ1-1, with a weak D call TRBD1 (6 bases). Germline V CDR1 and CDR2: MNHNS, SASEGT. V gave up 3 bases and J gave up 5 bases, with 19 bases separating them. The CDR3 covers 16 residues. The CDR3 DNA sequence: TGTGCCAGCAGTGATGGGACATTTAAGCGACTGACTGAAGCTTTCTTT. As protein: CASSDGTFKRLTEAFF.

The chain has TRBV6-5 and TRBJ2-2, with D uncertain. The CDR3 has 14 amino acids. Germline CDR1 is MNHEY and CDR2 is SVGAGI. Trimming took off 4 bases at V and 7 bases at J, with 13 bases between the two ends. CDR3 residues: CASSSGLIGGELFF. The CDR3 DNA reads as TGTGCCAGCAGTTCCGGGTTGATCGGCGGGGAGCTGTTTTTT.

This rearrangement joins TRBV27 to TRBJ1-5; a possible D gene is TRBD1 (5 bases). V dropped 2 bases and J dropped 4 bases, with 12 bases sitting between them. This CDR3 has 15 amino acids. Germline lookup yields CDR1 MNHEY and CDR2 SMNVEV (reference sequence). This chain's CDR3 is CASSLRQSYNQPQHF. As DNA, the CDR3 is TGTGCCAGCAGTTTAAGACAGAGCTATAATCAGCCCCAGCATTTT.

This chain links TRBV7-9 with TRBJ1-1, with 8 bases identical to TRBD1. Germline V gene sequence: CDR1 SEHNR, CDR2 FQNEAQ (reference sequence). The CDR3 sequence is 19 residues long. After removal of 4 bases from V and 0 bases from J, the junction contained 16 bases not matched to a gene. The CDR3 is CASSYVILRDRTMNTEAFF. The CDR3 DNA is TGTGCCAGCAGCTATGTAATCCTCCGGGACAGGACTATGAACACTGAAGCTTTCTTT.

The V call is TRBV5-4, the J call TRBJ2-1; 9 bases fit TRBD2. J gave up 5 bases and V 3 bases, and 3 bases lay outside the gene matches. Per germline, CDR1 SGHNT and CDR2 YYREEE (reference sequence). This CDR3 has 14 amino acids. The CDR3 here is CASSWTSVNNEQFF. As DNA, the CDR3 is TGTGCCAGCAGCTGGACTAGCGTTAACAATGAGCAGTTCTTC.

The J gene is TRBJ1-1, the V gene TRBV2; D call uncertain. V was trimmed by 10 bases and J by 4 bases, leaving 10 bases between them. CDR1 is SNHLY, CDR2 FYNNEI, per germline. The CDR3 is 11 residues long. CDR3: CATLEVTEAFF. CDR3 bases: TGTGCCACCCTCGAGGTCACTGAAGCTTTCTTT.

This chain links TRBV5-4 with TRBJ2-1, with 10 bases that match TRBD1. CDR3 size: 15 residues. Trimming cost V 3 bases and J 6 bases; bases outside gene matches: 6. The germline CDR1 and CDR2 sequences are SGHNT and YYREEE (reference sequence). Written as DNA, the CDR3 is TGTGCCAGCAGCTCCGGGACAGGGGTGGGCAATGAGCAGTTCTTC. The encoded protein is CASSSGTGVGNEQFF.

This rearrangement joins TRBV11-2 to TRBJ1-2; 7 nucleotides align to TRBD1. CDR1 is SGHAT, CDR2 FQNNGV, per germline. J was trimmed by 6 bases and V by 7 bases; bases with no gene match: 8. There are 13 residues in the CDR3. The CDR3, as DNA: TGTGCCAGCAAGAAGAGACAGGGAGATGGCTACACCTTC. Amino acids: CASKKRQGDGYTF.

The CDR3 DNA reads as TGTGCCAGCAGCTTAGGAGGTAGGGGGGGTGGGCAGCCCCAGCATTTT. Its translation is CASSLGGRGGGQPQHF. The chain recombines TRBV13 with TRBJ1-5; perhaps TRBD1 as D (6 bases). The V and J ends lost 0 bases and 7 bases respectively, with 16 bases between them. The CDR3 totals 16 residues. Germline lookup yields CDR1 PRHDT and CDR2 FYEKMQ (reference sequence).